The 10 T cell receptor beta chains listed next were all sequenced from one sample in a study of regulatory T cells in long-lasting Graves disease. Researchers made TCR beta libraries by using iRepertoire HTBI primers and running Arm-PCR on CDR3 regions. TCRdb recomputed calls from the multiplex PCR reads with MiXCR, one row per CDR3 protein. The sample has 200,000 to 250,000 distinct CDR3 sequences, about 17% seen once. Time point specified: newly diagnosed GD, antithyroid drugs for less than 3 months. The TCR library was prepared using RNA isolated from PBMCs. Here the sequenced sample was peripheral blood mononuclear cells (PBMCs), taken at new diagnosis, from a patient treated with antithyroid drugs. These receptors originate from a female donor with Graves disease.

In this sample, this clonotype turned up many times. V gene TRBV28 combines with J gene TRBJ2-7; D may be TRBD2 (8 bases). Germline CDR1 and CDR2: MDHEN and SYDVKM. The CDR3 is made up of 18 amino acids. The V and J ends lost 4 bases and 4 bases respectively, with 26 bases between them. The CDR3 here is CASSWTGRGLGRIYEQYF. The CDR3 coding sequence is TGTGCCAGCAGTTGGACAGGCCGGGGACTAGGACGGATATACGAGCAGTACTTC.

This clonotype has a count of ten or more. The CDR3 sequence is CASSLYRERDEQFF. The CDR3 coding sequence is TGTGCCAGCAGCTTATACAGGGAGAGGGATGAGCAGTTCTTC. This chain connects TRBV7-2 to TRBJ2-1, with D perhaps TRBD1 (6 bases). Germline V gives CDR1 SGHTA, CDR2 FQGNSA. V shed 2 bases and J shed 8 bases, with 13 bases lying between them. CDR3 length: 14 amino acids.

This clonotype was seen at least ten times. The CDR3 region is CASSPPGLNNEQFF. Here the CDR3 DNA reads TGTGCCAGCAGCCCTCCTGGACTAAACAATGAGCAGTTCTTC. The rearrangement joins TRBV14 to TRBJ2-1, with D possibly matching TRBD2 (6 bases). The V end lost 4 bases, the J end lost 5 bases, and 12 bases lay between the germline ends. The CDR3 is 14 residues long. The germline V gene has CDR1 SGHDN and CDR2 FVKESK.

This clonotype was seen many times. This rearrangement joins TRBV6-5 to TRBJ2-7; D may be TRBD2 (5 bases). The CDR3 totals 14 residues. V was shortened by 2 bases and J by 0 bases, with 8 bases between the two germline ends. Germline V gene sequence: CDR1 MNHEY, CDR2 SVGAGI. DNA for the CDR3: TGTGCCAGCAGTTACAGCGGAGCCTCCTACGAGCAGTACTTC. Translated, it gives CASSYSGASYEQYF.

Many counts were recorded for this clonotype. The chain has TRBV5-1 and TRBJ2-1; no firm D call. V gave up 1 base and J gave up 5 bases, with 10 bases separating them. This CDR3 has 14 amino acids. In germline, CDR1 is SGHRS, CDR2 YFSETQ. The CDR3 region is CASSLIGVNNEQFF. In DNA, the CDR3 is TGCGCCAGCAGCTTGATTGGAGTTAACAATGAGCAGTTCTTC.

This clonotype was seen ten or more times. CDR3 protein: CSARGSGRALGGGGELFF. CDR3 nucleotide sequence: TGCAGTGCTAGAGGCAGCGGGAGGGCACTCGGAGGAGGCGGGGAGCTGTTTTTT. V usage is TRBV20-1 and J usage is TRBJ2-2; TRBD2 aligns across 10 bases. CDR1 DFQATT and CDR2 SNEGSKA come from the germline V gene (reference sequence). There are 18 residues in the CDR3. Losses at the gene ends were 1 base for V and 7 bases for J; bases not matched to a gene: 15.

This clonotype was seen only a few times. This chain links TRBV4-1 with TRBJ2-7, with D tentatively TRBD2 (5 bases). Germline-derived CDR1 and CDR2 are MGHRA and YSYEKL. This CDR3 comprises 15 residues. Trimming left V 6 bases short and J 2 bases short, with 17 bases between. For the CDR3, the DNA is TGCGCCAGCAGGGACGCAAGCGGCGCCACCTACGAGCAGTACTTC. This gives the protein CASRDASGATYEQYF.

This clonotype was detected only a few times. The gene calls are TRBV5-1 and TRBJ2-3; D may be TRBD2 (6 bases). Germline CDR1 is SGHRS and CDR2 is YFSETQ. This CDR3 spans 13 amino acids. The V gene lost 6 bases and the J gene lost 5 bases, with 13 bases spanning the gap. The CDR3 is CASTGEWVDTQYF. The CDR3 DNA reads TGCGCCAGCACGGGGGAATGGGTAGATACGCAGTATTTT.

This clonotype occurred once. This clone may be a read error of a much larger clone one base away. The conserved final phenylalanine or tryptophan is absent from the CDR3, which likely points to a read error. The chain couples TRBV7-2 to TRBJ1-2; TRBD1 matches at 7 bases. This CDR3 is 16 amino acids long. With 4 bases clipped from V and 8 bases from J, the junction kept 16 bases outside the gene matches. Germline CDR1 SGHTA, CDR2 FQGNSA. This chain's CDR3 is CASSSLDRTLGGGYTS. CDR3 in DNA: TGTGCCAGCAGCTCCTTGGACAGGACTCTTGGGGGAGGCTACACCTCC.

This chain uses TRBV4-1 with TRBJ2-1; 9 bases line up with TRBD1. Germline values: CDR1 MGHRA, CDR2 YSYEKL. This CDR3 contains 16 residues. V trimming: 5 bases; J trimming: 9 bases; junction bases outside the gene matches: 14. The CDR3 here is CASSSNLGQGSGEQFF. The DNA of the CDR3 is TGCGCCAGCAGCTCAAATCTCGGACAGGGGAGTGGTGAGCAGTTCTTC.